This is a list of T cell receptor beta chains from one sample in a study of cytomegalovirus exposure and HLA in healthy donors. Only in-frame clones appear in the TCRdb table, and some are missing; sequencing was by immunoSEQ multiplex PCR. The sample has roughly 300,000 clones, 88% seen once. The sequenced material came from PBMCs. The origin of the receptors is a young woman in good health and CMV-seronegative. Both conserved end residues are part of each CDR3. The D gene is left open where the match is weak. Not every row has a clone size; where given, it reads once, few, many or a size class.

d_gene,v_gene,j_gene,abundance,CDR3aa,CDR3nt
-,TRBV19,TRBJ2-4,-,CASIQPGGIQYF,TGTGCCAGTATCCAGCCCGGGGGAATTCAGTACTTC
TRBD1,TRBV19,TRBJ2-1,-,CASSATGGLGNEQFF,TGTGCCAGTAGTGCCACAGGGGGCTTGGGCAATGAGCAGTTCTTC
-,TRBV5-1,TRBJ1-1,-,CASTLGGLGATEAFF,TGCGCCAGCACCCTGGGGGGACTTGGGGCCACTGAAGCTTTCTTT
-,TRBV7-9,TRBJ1-2,-,CASSPTLGGYGYTF,TGTGCCAGCAGCCCCACCTTAGGGGGCTATGGCTACACCTTC
-,TRBV6-1,TRBJ1-5,-,CASRSYSNQPQHF,TGTGCCAGCCGATCCTATAGCAATCAGCCCCAGCATTTT
TRBD1,TRBV28,TRBJ1-5,-,CASSSGTGSQPQHF,TGTGCCAGCAGTTCAGGGACAGGGAGTCAGCCCCAGCATTTT
TRBD1,TRBV29-1,TRBJ1-1,once,CSVEGWDRKKNTEAFF,TGCAGCGTTGAAGGGTGGGACAGAAAAAAGAACACTGAAGCTTTCTTT
TRBD1,TRBV18,TRBJ1-1,-,CASSLSSPGGRIEAFF,TGTGCCAGCTCACTATCAAGTCCAGGGGGACGAATTGAAGCTTTCTTT
-,TRBV6-4,TRBJ2-1,-,CASSDRDNNEQFF,TGTGCCAGCAGTGACCGGGACAACAATGAGCAGTTCTTC
-,TRBV28,TRBJ2-1,once,CATKTREGGFQYEQFF,TGTGCCACTAAAACCAGGGAGGGGGGCTTTCAATACGAGCAGTTCTTC
-,TRBV28,TRBJ2-1,-,CASTEQVLNEQFF,TGTGCCAGCACCGAGCAGGTCCTCAATGAGCAGTTCTTC
-,TRBV4-1,TRBJ2-5,-,CASSQDLGDLKETQYF,TGCGCCAGCAGCCAAGATCTGGGGGACTTAAAAGAGACCCAGTACTTC
TRBD2,TRBV4-1,TRBJ2-3,-,CASSQETLAGITDTQYF,TGCGCCAGCAGCCAAGAGACCCTAGCGGGGATCACAGATACGCAGTATTTT
TRBD1,TRBV5-1,TRBJ2-6,-,CASSPETQGAGGANVLTF,TGCGCCAGCAGCCCGGAAACTCAGGGGGCGGGTGGGGCCAACGTCCTGACTTTC
-,TRBV27,TRBJ1-1,-,CASSLKRGEAFF,TGTGCCAGCAGTTTAAAAAGGGGAGAAGCTTTCTTT
TRBD1,TRBV28,TRBJ1-6,once,CASSPGTGFFYNSPLHF,TGTGCCAGCAGCCCAGGGACAGGGTTTTTCTATAATTCACCCCTCCACTTT
-,TRBV18,TRBJ2-7,-,CASSPPKSGQTEQYF,TGTGCCAGCTCACCACCCAAGTCAGGGCAAACCGAGCAGTACTTC
TRBD2,TRBV28,TRBJ2-7,-,CASIAGGRAAEQYF,TGTGCCAGCATTGCCGGCGGGAGGGCCGCCGAGCAGTACTTC
TRBD2,TRBV7-9,TRBJ2-5,-,CASSLSLAGGETQYF,TGTGCCAGCAGCTTATCGCTAGCGGGAGGAGAGACCCAGTACTTC
-,TRBV2,TRBJ2-7,-,CASSGTLYEQYF,TGTGCCAGCAGTGGGACACTCTACGAGCAGTACTTC
-,TRBV18,TRBJ1-2,few,CASSPGRGLNYGYTF,TGTGCCAGCTCACCGGGGCGGGGACTTAACTATGGCTACACCTTC
-,TRBV28,TRBJ2-7,-,CASSFGDSYEQYF,TGTGCCAGCTCCTTCGGGGACTCCTACGAGCAGTACTTC
-,TRBV4-1,TRBJ2-3,-,CASSQGRGTDTQYF,TGCGCCAGCAGCCAAGGGCGGGGCACAGATACGCAGTATTTT
-,TRBV7-9,TRBJ2-7,few,CASSVSYEQYF,TGTGCCAGCAGCGTGTCGTACGAGCAGTACTTC
-,TRBV4-3,TRBJ1-4,-,CASSQEGQGYEKLFF,TGCGCCAGCAGCCAAGAGGGACAAGGGTACGAAAAACTGTTTTTT
-,TRBV27,TRBJ2-7,-,CASSAGTPTTYEQYF,TGTGCCAGCAGTGCCGGGACACCAACTACCTACGAGCAGTACTTC
TRBD2,TRBV27,TRBJ2-1,-,CASSSPTSGRDNEQFF,TGTGCCAGCAGTTCCCCCACTAGCGGGAGAGACAATGAGCAGTTCTTC
-,TRBV19,TRBJ2-2,-,CASSSTPIGAGELFF,TGTGCCAGTAGTTCTACGCCCATAGGGGCCGGGGAGCTGTTTTTT
-,TRBV9,TRBJ2-1,-,CASSPTLTHTYEQFF,TGTGCCAGCAGCCCGACACTGACCCATACGTATGAGCAGTTCTTC
TRBD1,TRBV10-1,TRBJ1-1,-,CASSAGTALNTEAFF,TGCGCCAGCAGTGCAGGGACAGCTTTAAACACTGAAGCTTTCTTT
-,TRBV11-2,TRBJ2-3,-,CASSLGRSESDTQYF,TGTGCCAGCAGCTTAGGGCGGTCGGAGTCAGATACGCAGTATTTT
TRBD2,TRBV28,TRBJ2-3,-,CASSGPREGTQYF,TGTGCCAGCAGTGGCCCCAGGGAGGGTACGCAGTATTTT
-,TRBV18,TRBJ1-4,-,CASSPQESEKLFF,TGTGCCAGCTCACCCCAGGAAAGTGAAAAACTGTTTTTT
-,TRBV30,TRBJ1-4,-,CAWSGGGPNEKLFF,TGTGCCTGGAGTGGGGGGGGTCCTAATGAAAAACTGTTTTTT
TRBD2,TRBV4-1,TRBJ2-3,-,CASSQAAGVQDTQYF,TGCGCCAGCAGCCAAGCCGCGGGAGTGCAAGATACGCAGTATTTT
-,TRBV28,TRBJ1-2,-,CASSLIPGTYGYTF,TGTGCCAGCAGCCTTATCCCGGGAACCTATGGCTACACCTTC
-,TRBV23-1,TRBJ1-2,-,CASSQSSAALCFLGSYGYTF,TGCGCCAGCAGTCAATCGAGTGCGGCACTTTGCTTCCTAGGTTCCTATGGCTACACCTTC
TRBD2,TRBV6-6,TRBJ2-5,-,CASSYSGTSDGETQYF,TGTGCCAGCAGTTACTCCGGGACTAGCGATGGGGAGACCCAGTACTTC
-,TRBV19,TRBJ2-7,-,CASSISVVGLIDIYEQYF,TGTGCCAGTAGTATCTCAGTTGTTGGATTAATCGACATCTACGAGCAGTACTTC
TRBD2,TRBV27,TRBJ2-7,-,CASRRASGSFYEQYF,TGTGCCAGCCGGAGGGCTAGCGGGAGCTTCTACGAGCAGTACTTC
-,TRBV14,TRBJ1-5,-,CASSLLLGPQHF,TGTGCCAGCAGCCTCTTGCTAGGGCCCCAGCATTTT
-,TRBV11-2,TRBJ1-1,-,CASSFVRGRGKNTEAFF,TGTGCCAGCAGCTTCGTGAGGGGACGGGGGAAGAACACTGAAGCTTTCTTT
-,TRBV7-2,TRBJ1-5,-,CASSPRGYSNQPQHF,TGTGCCAGCAGCCCCCGGGGATATAGCAATCAGCCCCAGCATTTT
-,TRBV15,TRBJ1-2,-,CATSRERQSNYGYTF,TGTGCCACCAGCAGAGAAAGACAGTCTAACTATGGCTACACCTTC
TRBD1,TRBV25-1,TRBJ2-7,-,CASSAPGQGLFEQYF,TGTGCCAGCAGTGCACCGGGACAGGGGCTTTTCGAGCAGTACTTC
-,TRBV23-1,TRBJ2-3,-,CASSERGLTSTDTQYF,TGCGCCAGCAGCGAAAGGGGACTCACAAGCACAGATACGCAGTATTTT
-,TRBV6-5,TRBJ2-7,-,CASSQRQGGIYEQYF,TGTGCCAGCAGTCAAAGACAGGGAGGAATCTACGAGCAGTACTTC